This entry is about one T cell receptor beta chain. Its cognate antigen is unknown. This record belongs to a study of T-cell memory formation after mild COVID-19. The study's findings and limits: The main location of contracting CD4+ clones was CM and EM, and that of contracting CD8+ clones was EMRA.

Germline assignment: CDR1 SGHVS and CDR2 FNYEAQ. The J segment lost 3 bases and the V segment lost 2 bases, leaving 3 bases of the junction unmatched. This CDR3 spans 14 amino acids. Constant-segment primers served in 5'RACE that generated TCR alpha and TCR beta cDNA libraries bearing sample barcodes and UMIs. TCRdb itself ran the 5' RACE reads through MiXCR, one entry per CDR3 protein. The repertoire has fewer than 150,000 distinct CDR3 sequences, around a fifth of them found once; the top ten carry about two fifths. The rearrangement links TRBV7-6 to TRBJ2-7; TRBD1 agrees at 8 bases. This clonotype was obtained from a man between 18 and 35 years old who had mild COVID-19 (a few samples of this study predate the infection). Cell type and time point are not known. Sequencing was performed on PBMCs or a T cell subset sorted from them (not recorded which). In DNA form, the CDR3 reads TGTGCCAGCAGCTTATCGGGACAGGTCTACGAGCAGTACTTC. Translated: CASSLSGQVYEQYF.